What follows describes a single T cell receptor (beta chain). The sample belongs to a study of blood T cell repertoires in COVID-19. The CDR3 runs 15 residues. Profiled with immunoSEQ multiplex PCR; TCRdb holds only in-frame clones, not every one. The sample comprises hundreds of thousands of clones, 85% to 90% of which are singletons, and about 6% rests with the top ten. The rearrangement links TRBV21-1 to TRBJ2-3; TRBD2, the table's D call, was not compared with the DNA. TRBV21-1 is a known pseudogene. The origin of this receptor is a man older than 75 with acute or convalescent COVID-19. The specimen sequenced was peripheral blood. As DNA, the CDR3 is TGTGCCAGCACCCGGGGACTAGTGCGCACAGATACGCAGTATTTT. This sequence encodes CASTRGLVRTDTQYF.